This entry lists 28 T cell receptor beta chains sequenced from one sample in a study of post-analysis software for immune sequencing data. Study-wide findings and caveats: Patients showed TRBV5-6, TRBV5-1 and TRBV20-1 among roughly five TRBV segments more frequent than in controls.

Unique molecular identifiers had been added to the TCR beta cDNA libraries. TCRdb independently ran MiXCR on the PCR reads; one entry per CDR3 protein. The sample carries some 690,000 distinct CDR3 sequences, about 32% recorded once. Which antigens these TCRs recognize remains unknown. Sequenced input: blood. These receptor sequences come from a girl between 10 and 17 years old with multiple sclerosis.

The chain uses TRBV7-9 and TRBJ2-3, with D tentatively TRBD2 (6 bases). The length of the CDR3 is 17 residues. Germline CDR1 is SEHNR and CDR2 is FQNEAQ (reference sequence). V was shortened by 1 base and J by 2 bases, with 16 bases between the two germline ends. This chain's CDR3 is CASSLGFSGADTDTQYF. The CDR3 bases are TGTGCCAGCAGCTTAGGATTTAGCGGAGCCGACACAGATACGCAGTATTTT.

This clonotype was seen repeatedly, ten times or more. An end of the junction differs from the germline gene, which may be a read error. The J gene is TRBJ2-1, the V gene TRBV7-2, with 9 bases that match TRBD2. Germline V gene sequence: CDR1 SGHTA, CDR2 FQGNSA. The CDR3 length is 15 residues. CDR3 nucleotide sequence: TGCGCCAGCAGCTCGACTAGCGGCACCTACAATGAGCAGTTCTTC. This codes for CASSSTSGTYNEQFF.

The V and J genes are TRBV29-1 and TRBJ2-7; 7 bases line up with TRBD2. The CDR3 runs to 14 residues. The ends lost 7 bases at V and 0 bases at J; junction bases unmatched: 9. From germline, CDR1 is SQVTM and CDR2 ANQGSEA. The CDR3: CSARGDGSSYEQYF. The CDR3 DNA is TGCAGCGCCCGGGGGGACGGAAGCTCCTACGAGCAGTACTTC.

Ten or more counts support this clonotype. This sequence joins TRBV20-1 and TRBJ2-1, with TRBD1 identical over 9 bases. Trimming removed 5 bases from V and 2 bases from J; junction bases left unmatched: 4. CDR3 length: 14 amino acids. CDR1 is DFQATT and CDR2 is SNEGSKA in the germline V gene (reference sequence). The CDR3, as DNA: TGCAGTGCTCCGGGACAGGGAGCCTACAATGAGCAGTTCTTC. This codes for CSAPGQGAYNEQFF.

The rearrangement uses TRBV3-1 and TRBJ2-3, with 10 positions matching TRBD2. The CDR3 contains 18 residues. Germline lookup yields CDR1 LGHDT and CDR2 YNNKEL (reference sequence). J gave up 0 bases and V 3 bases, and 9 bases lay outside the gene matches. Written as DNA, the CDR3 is TGTGCCAGCAGCCATGGGGTAGCGGGGGGCCGCAGCACAGATACGCAGTATTTT. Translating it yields CASSHGVAGGRSTDTQYF.

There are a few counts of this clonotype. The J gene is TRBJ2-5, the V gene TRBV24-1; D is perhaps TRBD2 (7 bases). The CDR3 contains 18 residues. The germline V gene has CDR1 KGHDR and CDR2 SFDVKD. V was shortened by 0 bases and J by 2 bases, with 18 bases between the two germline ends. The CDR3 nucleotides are TGTGCCACCAGTGATTTGCGCCGGGGGGCGCGAAGGCAAGAGACCCAGTACTTC. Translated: CATSDLRRGARRQETQYF.

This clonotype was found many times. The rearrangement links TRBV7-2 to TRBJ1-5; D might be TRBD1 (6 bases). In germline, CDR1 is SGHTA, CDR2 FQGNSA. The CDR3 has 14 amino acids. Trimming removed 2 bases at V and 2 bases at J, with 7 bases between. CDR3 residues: CASSLRQGNQPQHF. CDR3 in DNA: TGTGCCAGCAGCTTAAGACAGGGCAATCAGCCCCAGCATTTT.

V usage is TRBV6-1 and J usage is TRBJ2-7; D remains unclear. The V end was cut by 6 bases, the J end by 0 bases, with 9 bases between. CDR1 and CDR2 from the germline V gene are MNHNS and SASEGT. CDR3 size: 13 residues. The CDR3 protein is CASRKGNSYEQYF. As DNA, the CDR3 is TGTGCCAGCAGAAAGGGCAACTCCTACGAGCAGTACTTC.

The CDR3 loop reads CAIGVALQETQYF. The CDR3 DNA is TGTGCCATCGGGGTGGCACTCCAAGAGACCCAGTACTTC. This chain connects TRBV10-3 to TRBJ2-5; D not resolved. V shed 8 bases and J shed 1 base, with 11 bases lying between them. Germline loops: CDR1 ENHRY, CDR2 SYGVKD. The CDR3 length is 13 residues.

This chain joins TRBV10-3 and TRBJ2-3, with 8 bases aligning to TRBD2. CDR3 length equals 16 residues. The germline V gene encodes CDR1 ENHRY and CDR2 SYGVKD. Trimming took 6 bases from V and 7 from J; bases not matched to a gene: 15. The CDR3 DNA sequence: TGTGCCATCAGCGTTACTAGCGGCCCCCGAGGGTATACGCAGTATTTT. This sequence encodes CAISVTSGPRGYTQYF.

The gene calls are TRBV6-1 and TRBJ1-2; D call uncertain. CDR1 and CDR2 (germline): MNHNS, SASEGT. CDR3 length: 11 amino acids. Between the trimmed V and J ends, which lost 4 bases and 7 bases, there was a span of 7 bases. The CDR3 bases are TGTGCCAGCAGTGGCCGCCTTGGCTACACCTTC. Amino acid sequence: CASSGRLGYTF.

In nucleotides, the CDR3 is TGCAGGGAAGGGGATAACACTGAAGCTTTCTTT. Translated: CREGDNTEAFF. The V and J genes are TRBV20-1 and TRBJ1-1, with a possible D match to TRBD1 (5 bases). The CDR3 contains 11 residues. In germline, CDR1 is DFQATT, CDR2 SNEGSKA (reference sequence).

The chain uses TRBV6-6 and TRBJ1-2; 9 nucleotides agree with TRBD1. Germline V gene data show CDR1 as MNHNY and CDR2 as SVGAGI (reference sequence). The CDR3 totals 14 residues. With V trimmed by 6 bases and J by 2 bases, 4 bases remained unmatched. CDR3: CASRAGQGNYGYTF. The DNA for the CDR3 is TGTGCCAGCAGAGCCGGACAGGGGAACTATGGCTACACCTTC.

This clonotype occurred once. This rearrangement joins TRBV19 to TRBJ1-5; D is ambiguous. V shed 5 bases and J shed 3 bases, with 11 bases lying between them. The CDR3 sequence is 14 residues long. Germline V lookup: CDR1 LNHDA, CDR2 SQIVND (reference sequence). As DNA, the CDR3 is TGTGCCAGTAGTGTTCCAGGTCCCAATCAGCCCCAGCATTTT. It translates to CASSVPGPNQPQHF. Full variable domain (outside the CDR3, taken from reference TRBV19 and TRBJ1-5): DGGITQSPKYLFRKEGQNVTLSCEQNLNHDAMYWYRQDPGQGLRLIYYSQIVNDFQKGDIAEGYSVSREKKESFPLTVTSAQKNPTAFYLCASSVPGPNQPQHFGDGTRLSIL.

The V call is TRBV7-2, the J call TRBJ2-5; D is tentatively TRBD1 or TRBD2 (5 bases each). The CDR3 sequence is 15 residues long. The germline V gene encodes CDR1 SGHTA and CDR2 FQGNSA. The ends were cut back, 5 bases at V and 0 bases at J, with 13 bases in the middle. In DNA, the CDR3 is TGTGCCAGCAGCCGGGCTGGGACGCACCAAGAGACCCAGTACTTC. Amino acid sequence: CASSRAGTHQETQYF. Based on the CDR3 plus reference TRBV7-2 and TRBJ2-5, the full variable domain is GAGVSQSPSNKVTEKGKDVELRCDPISGHTALYWYRQSLGQGLEFLIYFQGNSAPDKSGLPSDRFSAERTGGSVSTLTIQRTQQEDSAVYLCASSRAGTHQETQYFGPGTRLLVL.

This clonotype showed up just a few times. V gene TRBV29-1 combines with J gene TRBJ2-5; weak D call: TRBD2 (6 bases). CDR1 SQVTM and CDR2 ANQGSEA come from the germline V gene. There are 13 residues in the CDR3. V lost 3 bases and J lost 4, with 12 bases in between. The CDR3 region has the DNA TGCAGCGTTGAGGTGGGACTTGGAGAGACCCAGTACTTC. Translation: CSVEVGLGETQYF.

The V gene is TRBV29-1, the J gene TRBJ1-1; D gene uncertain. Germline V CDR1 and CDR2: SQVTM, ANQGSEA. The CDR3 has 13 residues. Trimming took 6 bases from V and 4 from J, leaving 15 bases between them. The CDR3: CSVGRGVGTEAFF. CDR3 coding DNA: TGCAGCGTGGGTCGGGGAGTAGGCACTGAAGCTTTCTTT.

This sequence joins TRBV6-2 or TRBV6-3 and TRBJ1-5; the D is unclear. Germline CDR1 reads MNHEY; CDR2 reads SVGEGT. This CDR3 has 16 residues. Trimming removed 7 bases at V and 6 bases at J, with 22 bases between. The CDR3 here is CASNSRRTAPIQPQHF. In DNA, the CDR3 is TGTGCCAGCAATTCACGCAGGACCGCGCCTATTCAGCCCCAGCATTTT.

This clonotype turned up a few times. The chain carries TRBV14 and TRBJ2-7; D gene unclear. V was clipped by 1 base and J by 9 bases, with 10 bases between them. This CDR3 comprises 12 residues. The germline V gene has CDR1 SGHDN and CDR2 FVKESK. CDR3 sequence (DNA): TGTGCCAGCAGCCAAGCCTTAAGGAGGCAGTACTTC. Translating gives CASSQALRRQYF.

In DNA form, the CDR3 reads TGTGCCAGCACCTCCGGACCGGGACTTAGGTTCTTC. Its translation: CASTSGPGLRFF. The chain joins TRBV6-2 or TRBV6-3 to TRBJ2-1; D is perhaps TRBD2 (6 bases). Germline CDR1 is MNHEY and CDR2 is SVGEGT. The V end was cut by 7 bases, the J end by 15 bases, with 19 bases between. This CDR3 is 12 amino acids long.

CDR3 coding DNA: TGTGCCATCAGTATCACTAGCGGGGGCCGCGCCTACGAGCAGTACTTC. It encodes CAISITSGGRAYEQYF. The V and J genes are TRBV10-3 and TRBJ2-7; the match to TRBD2 covers 11 bases. V shed 5 bases, J shed 2 bases, and the junction held 8 bases outside the gene matches. This CDR3 contains 16 residues. The V gene's germline CDR1 is ENHRY and CDR2 SYGVKD.

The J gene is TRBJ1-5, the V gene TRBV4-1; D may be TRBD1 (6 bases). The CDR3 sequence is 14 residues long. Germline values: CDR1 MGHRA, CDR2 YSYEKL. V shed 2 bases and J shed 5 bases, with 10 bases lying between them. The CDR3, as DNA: TGCGCCAGCAGCCAATGGGCAGGGGATCAGCCCCAGCATTTT. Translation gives CASSQWAGDQPQHF.

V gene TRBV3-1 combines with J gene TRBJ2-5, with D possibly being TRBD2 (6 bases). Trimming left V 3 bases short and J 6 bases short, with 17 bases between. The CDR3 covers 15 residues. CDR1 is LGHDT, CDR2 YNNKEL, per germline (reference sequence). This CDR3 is CASSHKSAGIKTQYF. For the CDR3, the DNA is TGTGCCAGCAGCCACAAGTCTGCGGGGATTAAGACCCAGTACTTC.

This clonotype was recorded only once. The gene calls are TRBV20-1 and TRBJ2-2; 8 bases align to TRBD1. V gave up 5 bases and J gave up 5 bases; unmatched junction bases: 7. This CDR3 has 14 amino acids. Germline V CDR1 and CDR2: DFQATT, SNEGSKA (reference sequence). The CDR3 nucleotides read TGCAGTGCTCATGACAGGGGTTTGACCGGGGAGCTGTTTTTT. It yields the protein CSAHDRGLTGELFF.

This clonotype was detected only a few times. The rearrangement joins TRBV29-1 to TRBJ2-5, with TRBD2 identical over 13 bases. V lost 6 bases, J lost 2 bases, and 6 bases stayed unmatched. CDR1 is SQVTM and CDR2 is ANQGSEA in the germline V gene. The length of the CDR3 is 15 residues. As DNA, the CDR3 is TGCAGCGTAGGACTAGCGGGAGTTGGTCAAGAGACCCAGTACTTC. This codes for CSVGLAGVGQETQYF.

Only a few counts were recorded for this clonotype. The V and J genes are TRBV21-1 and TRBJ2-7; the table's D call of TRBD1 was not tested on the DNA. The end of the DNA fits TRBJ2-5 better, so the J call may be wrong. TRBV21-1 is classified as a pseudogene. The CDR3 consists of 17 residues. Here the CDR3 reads CASSKKDAGQGGETQYF. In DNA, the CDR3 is TGTGCCAGCAGCAAAAAGGATGCAGGACAGGGAGGAGAGACCCAGTACTTC.

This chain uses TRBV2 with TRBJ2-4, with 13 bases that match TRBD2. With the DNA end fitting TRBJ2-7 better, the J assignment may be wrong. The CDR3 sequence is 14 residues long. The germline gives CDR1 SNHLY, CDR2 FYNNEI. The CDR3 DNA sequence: TGTGCCAGCAACGGACTAGCGGGAGTCTACGAGCAGTACTTC. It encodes CASNGLAGVYEQYF.

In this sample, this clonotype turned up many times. This CDR3 is CATSRAPGVERETQYF. The CDR3 bases are TGTGCCACCAGCAGAGCGCCCGGTGTGGAGCGAGAGACCCAGTACTTC. The rearrangement links TRBV15 to TRBJ2-5; unclear D gene. The CDR3 is 16 residues long. The germline V and J ends were trimmed by 1 base and 4 bases, with 16 bases remaining between them. Looked up from germline, CDR1 is LNHNV and CDR2 is YYDKDF (reference sequence).